This T cell receptor beta chain was captured by sequencing in a study of tumor-infiltrating lymphocytes in primary liver carcinoma. Looking at the study overall: Subjects consisted of male and female patients aged 30 to 69 years. All lesions had stage T1-T3 N0M0 and roughly 4.2 to 10 cm widths. Study observations and caveats: Bulk, unsorted sampling meant CD4+ and CD8+ repertoires went uncompared.

The germline gives CDR1 SGHAT, CDR2 FQNNGV. CDR3 length: 17 amino acids. Total RNA (roughly 530 ng) served as template for TCR beta cDNA synthesis primed by a constant-region primer. Libraries covering TCR beta were generated through three nested multiplex PCR rounds (using a slightly modified ARM-PCR). Rounds one and two of PCR, each of about 10 cycles, were primed with TRBV1-TRBV30 forward primers and a C-beta reverse primer. MiXCR was run by TCRdb on the multiplex PCR reads, yielding one entry per CDR3 protein. The table records about 350,000 distinct CDR3 sequences, less than 65% of them present only once. The researchers obtained blood RNA from unsorted whole blood and also extracted germline DNA. They drew approximately 3.8 milliliters of peripheral blood before surgery. Comment on this clonotype: Its antigen is not identified. The junction shows a germline mismatch at one end, possibly a read error.

The gene calls are TRBV11-2 and TRBJ2-3; D is ambiguous. The TCR sequence derives from a middle-aged man with primary liver carcinoma and hepatitis B virus infection. The sequenced sample consisted of peripheral blood. The CDR3 is CASNFPVEATTTDTQYF. The CDR3, as DNA: TGTGCCAGCAACTTTCCCGTTGAGGCCACGACCACAGATACGCAATATTTT.